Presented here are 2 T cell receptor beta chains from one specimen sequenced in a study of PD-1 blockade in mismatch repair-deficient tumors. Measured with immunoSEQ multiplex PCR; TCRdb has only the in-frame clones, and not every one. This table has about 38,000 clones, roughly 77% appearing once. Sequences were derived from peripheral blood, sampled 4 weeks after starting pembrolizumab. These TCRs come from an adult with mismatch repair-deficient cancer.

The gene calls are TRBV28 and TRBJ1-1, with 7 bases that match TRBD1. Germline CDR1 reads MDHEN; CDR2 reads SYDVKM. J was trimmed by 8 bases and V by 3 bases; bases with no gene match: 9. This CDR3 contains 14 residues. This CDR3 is CASSFLWRGLEAFF. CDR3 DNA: TGTGCCAGCAGTTTTTTGTGGAGGGGGCTCGAAGCTTTCTTT.

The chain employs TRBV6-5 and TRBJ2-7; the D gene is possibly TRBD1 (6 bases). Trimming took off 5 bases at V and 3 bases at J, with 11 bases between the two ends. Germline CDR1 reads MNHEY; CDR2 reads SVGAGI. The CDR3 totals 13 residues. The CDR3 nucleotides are TGTGCCAGCAGTCGGGACACCCTCTACGAGCAGTACTTC. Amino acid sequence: CASSRDTLYEQYF.